This T cell receptor (beta chain) stems from a study of T cells after yellow fever vaccination. The study made its TCR cDNA through 5'RACE template switching. That step introduced a universal primer site along with UMIs. TCRdb recomputed calls from the 5' RACE reads with MiXCR, one row per CDR3 protein. The sample includes around 350,000 distinct CDR3 sequences, under 14% of them seen just once. The V segment lost 5 bases and the J segment 2 bases; nucleotides outside the gene matches: 14. Germline assignment: CDR1 DFQATT and CDR2 SNEGSKA (reference sequence). CDR3 size: 18 residues. Details on this clonotype: The antigen remains unidentified.

Findings and limits, study-wide: There was a possibility that FACS-sorted repertoires contained abundant clonotypes contaminating from the bulk population. Of the clonotypes, a small share occurred in both CD4 and CD8 compartments. Post-booster repertoires contained most primary-vaccination clones again (96% CD4, about 90% CD8).

Sequenced here: PBMCs, sampled on the day of the first yellow fever vaccination. J is TRBJ2-7 and V is TRBV20-1, with TRBD2 matching 14 bases. This receptor was taken from a man between 18 and 35 years old who received the YFV17D yellow fever vaccine. DNA of the CDR3: TGCAGTGCTCCCCCGATCCCCGGGACTAGCGGGGGCACCTACGAGCAGTACTTC. Translated, it gives CSAPPIPGTSGGTYEQYF.